This entry lists 7 T cell receptor beta chains sequenced from one sample in a study of blood T cell repertoires in COVID-19. Sequencing used immunoSEQ multiplex PCR; TCRdb keeps in-frame clones, though not all of them. The sample shows 270,000 or so clones, less than 85% of them seen only once. Sequencing was done on a sample of peripheral blood. The source is a woman aged 18-29 years with acute or convalescent COVID-19.

This clone is a singleton in its sample. This chain joins TRBV7-6 and TRBJ2-2; D is perhaps TRBD1 (6 bases). Trimming pared 3 bases from V and 6 bases from J, leaving 14 bases between. The CDR3 is 15 amino acids. Germline V gives CDR1 SGHVS, CDR2 FNYEAQ. Written as DNA, the CDR3 is TGTGCCAGCAGCTTGGGACAAGGGGGTCCCGGGGAGCTGTTTTTT. It specifies CASSLGQGGPGELFF.

This clone was seen only once. The V call is TRBV29-1, the J call TRBJ2-1; 13 bases match TRBD2. This CDR3 region has 14 residues. V dropped 5 bases and J dropped 11; count of bases not matched to a gene: 9. Germline-derived CDR1 and CDR2 are SQVTM and ANQGSEA. CDR3 DNA sequence: TGCAGCGTTACGGGGACTAGCGGGAATGGCCAGCAGTTCTTC. Translated: CSVTGTSGNGQQFF.

V is TRBV6-1 and J is TRBJ2-3; 13 bases match TRBD2. CDR1 MNHNS and CDR2 SASEGT come from the germline V gene. Germline trimming cut 3 bases from V and 3 bases from J; bases unmatched to any gene: 12. This CDR3 is 19 amino acids long. CDR3 in DNA: TGTGCCAGCAGTGATAGGACTAGCGGGAGAGTCGGGAAAACAGATACGCAGTATTTT. Translated: CASSDRTSGRVGKTDTQYF.

The chain carries TRBV14 and TRBJ2-7, with 7 positions matching TRBD2. Trimming at V came to 6 bases and at J to 6 bases, leaving 8 bases not matched to a gene. Looked up from germline, CDR1 is SGHDN and CDR2 is FVKESK. The CDR3 runs 13 residues. The CDR3 nucleotides are TGTGCCAGCAGGGGAGGACTAGGCCGCGAGCAGTACTTC. Encoded protein: CASRGGLGREQYF.

V gene TRBV30 combines with J gene TRBJ2-5, with 8 positions matching TRBD1. J gave up 0 bases and V 7 bases, and 4 bases lay outside the gene matches. Germline V gives CDR1 GTSNPN, CDR2 SVGIG (reference sequence). CDR3 length: 13 amino acids. This chain's CDR3 is CAFDRGHQETQYF. CDR3 nucleotides: TGTGCCTTCGACAGGGGTCACCAAGAGACCCAGTACTTC.

This chain uses TRBV7-9 with TRBJ2-2, with a weak D call TRBD2 (5 bases). Germline V gene lookup returns CDR1 SEHNR and CDR2 FQNEAQ (reference sequence). The CDR3 sequence is 14 residues long. The V end lost 3 bases, the J end lost 3 bases, and 8 bases lay between the germline ends. CDR3 protein: CASSLVGDTGELFF. DNA for the CDR3: TGTGCCAGCAGCTTGGTCGGGGACACCGGGGAGCTGTTTTTT.

The rearrangement uses TRBV4-3 and TRBJ2-7; 11 positions match TRBD2. Germline values: CDR1 LGHNA, CDR2 YSLEER. Germline trimming cut 1 base from V and 0 bases from J; bases unmatched to any gene: 2. The CDR3 sequence is 16 residues long. The DNA for the CDR3 is TGCGCCAGCAGCCAAGGCACTAGCGGGAGCTCCTACGAGCAGTACTTC. Amino acid sequence: CASSQGTSGSSYEQYF.